This TCR beta chain comes out of a study of blood T cell repertoires in COVID-19. Across the study: In each case, the material was cDNA or gDNA derived from T cells, B-cell-depleted T cells, or PBMCs.

Profiling relied on immunoSEQ multiplex PCR, and the TCRdb table lists in-frame clones only, not all of them. The sample has approximately 140,000 clones; approximately 86% are singletons. Living in 24 US areas, the participants were between about 18 and 100 years of age. Grouping used clinical history reported by participants in a survey and questionnaire. Donors in Cohort 3 counted as recovered after two negative PCRs, clearance, or symptom resolution. The CDR3 consists of 14 residues. The V end lost 0 bases, the J end lost 3 bases, and 10 bases lay between the germline ends. Germline V gene data show CDR1 as SGDLS and CDR2 as YYNGEE.

The sequencing sample was made of PBMCs or T cells enriched from blood (not recorded which). The chain couples TRBV9 to TRBJ2-7; tentative D call: TRBD1 (5 bases). The TCR was taken from a woman in her fifties or sixties who had recovered from COVID-19. The CDR3 DNA sequence: TGTGCCAGCAGCGTAGACGGCAGGGTCTACGAGCAGTACTTC. Protein: CASSVDGRVYEQYF.